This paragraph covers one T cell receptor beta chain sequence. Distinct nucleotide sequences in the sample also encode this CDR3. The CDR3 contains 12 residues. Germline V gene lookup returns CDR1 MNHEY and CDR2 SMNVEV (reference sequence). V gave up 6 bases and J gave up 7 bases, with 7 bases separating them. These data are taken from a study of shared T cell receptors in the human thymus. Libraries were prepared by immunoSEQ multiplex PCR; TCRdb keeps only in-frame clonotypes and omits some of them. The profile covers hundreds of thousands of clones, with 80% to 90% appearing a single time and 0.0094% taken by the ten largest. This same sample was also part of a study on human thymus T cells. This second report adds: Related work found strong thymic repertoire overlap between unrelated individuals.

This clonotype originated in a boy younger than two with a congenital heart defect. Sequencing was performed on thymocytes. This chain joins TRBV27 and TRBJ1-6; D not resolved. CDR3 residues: CASSFRNSPLHF. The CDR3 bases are TGTGCCAGCAGCTTCAGGAATTCACCCCTCCACTTT.